The present T cell receptor beta chain was sequenced within a study of T-cell memory formation after mild COVID-19 (TCRdb year 2021). With regard to the full study: TCR sequence clusters from the two donors were largely donor specific. The cohort comprised two young, previously healthy adult volunteers, one female and one male. Longitudinal TCRalpha and TCRbeta repertoire sequencing tracked T-cell clones expanding and contracting after mild COVID-19 in a couple of donors. The study at large found these results: The detection of some responding clones in pre-infection memory suggests that pre-existing cross-reactive memory T cells joined the SARS-CoV-2 response. SARS-CoV-2 specificity of the second-wave clones peaking on day 37 was not confirmed. Contracting CD4+ clones appeared mostly in the CM and EM memory subsets, whereas CD8+ clones were enriched in EMRA. Balanced CD4/CD8 phenotypes were observed for clones contracting from day 15 to 85, whereas a bias towards CD4+ was observed for a second wave of clones expanding from day 15 to 37. The study included only a couple of mild cases, and larger cohorts that include severe cases with pre-infection samples were judged to be necessary.

Ficoll-Paque density gradient centrifugation was the method used to isolate PBMCs. TCRdb records Illumina NovaSeq 6000 as the sequencer. cDNA libraries for TCRalpha and TCRbeta were prepared by 5'RACE using constant-segment primers, with sample barcodes and unique molecular identifiers added. RNA was extracted from every sample with Trizol reagent. Library amplification was performed in two PCR steps, and a second sample barcode and Illumina TruSeq adapters were introduced in the second step. Sequencing of the libraries was done on an Illumina NovaSeq, producing 2 x 150 bp paired-end reads. The paper's data handling went like this. Demultiplexing of reads and collapsing into UMI-guided consensus sequences were performed with migec v1.2.7. With mixcr v2.1.11, UMI consensuses were aligned to TRA and TRB V and J templates and assembled into clonotypes. A clonotype was counted as expanded or contracted only if both edgeR and NoisET called the change significant, with noise models trained on biological replicates. edgeR calls used a false discovery rate-adjusted p below 0.01 and a log2 fold-change threshold of 1. As an exploratory analysis of dynamics, max-normalized trajectories of the 1000 most abundant clonotypes were examined by PCA with hierarchical clustering. Separately sequenced CD4+ and CD8+ repertoires were used to assign the CD4 or CD8 phenotype of responding clones. In-frame beta chains were kept once TCRdb had trimmed the public reads at Q25 with fastp and called clones with MiXCR. Duplicate CDR3 protein sequences are folded into a single record with the most common DNA and genes. These V and J calls derive from TCRdb rather than the authors' analysis. The sample table contains 34,000 or so distinct CDR3 sequences; only one count was recorded for roughly 7.2% of them. Around 28% of the sample comes from the top ten.

This clonotype was counted ten times or more. Its antigen is currently not known. No clone much larger than this one lies a single base away; base qualities are absent. CDR1 and CDR2 are drawn from the germline V gene: MNHEY, SVGEGT. From the cysteine up to the phenylalanine, the CDR3 has a length of 18 residues. CDR3 DNA is the only sequence kept; it has 54 bases, read in frame from the first base. A distance of 17 bases separates the germline ends of V and J, which lose 3 bases and 0 bases respectively. This sequence uses TRBV6-2 or TRBV6-3 and TRBJ1-4; the D gene remains uncertain. This sequence originates from a man in his late teens or twenties who had mild COVID-19 (a few samples of this study predate the infection). The sample titles of this study are shuffled in the database, so cell type and time point are left out; the donor was told from shared clones. The source material was PBMCs or a T cell subset sorted from them (not recorded which). The CDR3 region: CASSYSPGEPATNEKLFF. The nucleotide sequence is given as TGTGCCAGCAGTTATTCACCGGGTGAGCCTGCAACTAATGAAAAACTGTTTTTT.